These 11 T cell receptor beta chains were sequenced from one sample in a study of blood T cell repertoires in COVID-19. Assay: immunoSEQ multiplex PCR; the TCRdb copy retains only in-frame clones and omits some. The repertoire holds some 240,000 clones, with 82% as singletons. Source material: peripheral blood. The receptor source for this set is a woman aged 60 to 75 with active or convalescent COVID-19.

This clone was detected once. This sequence joins TRBV30 and TRBJ1-1; 7 bases map to TRBD1. V lost 3 bases and J lost 0; bases outside the gene matches: 4. Germline V CDR1 and CDR2: GTSNPN, SVGIG (reference sequence). CDR3 size: 14 residues. CDR3 DNA sequence: TGTGCCTGGAGGCAACAGGGGATGAACACTGAAGCTTTCTTT. Amino acids: CAWRQQGMNTEAFF.

The CDR3 region is CASSQDERTTYEQYF. The CDR3 DNA follows: TGCGCCAGCAGCCAAGATGAGCGGACCACCTACGAGCAGTACTTC. The chain uses TRBV4-1 and TRBJ2-7; tentatively, D is TRBD2 (5 bases). V gave up 0 bases and J gave up 2 bases, with 11 bases separating them. This CDR3 contains 15 residues. Germline V lookup: CDR1 MGHRA, CDR2 YSYEKL.

The chain combines TRBV19 with TRBJ2-1, with 10 bases matching TRBD2. This CDR3 comprises 15 residues. The germline V gene has CDR1 LNHDA and CDR2 SQIVND (reference sequence). Germline trimming cut 5 bases from V and 3 bases from J; bases unmatched to any gene: 4. The CDR3 DNA sequence: TGTGCCAGTAGTGGGTTAGCGGGGGGCTACAATGAGCAGTTCTTC. This translates into CASSGLAGGYNEQFF.

The genes are TRBV10-3 and TRBJ2-1; 7 bases line up with TRBD1. CDR1 and CDR2 (germline): ENHRY, SYGVKD. The CDR3 covers 14 residues. V gave up 4 bases and J gave up 7 bases; unmatched junction bases: 7. CDR3 amino acids: CAISGFGTANEQFF. The CDR3 DNA follows: TGTGCCATCAGTGGGTTCGGGACAGCTAATGAGCAGTTCTTC.

The chain carries TRBV6-5 and TRBJ2-7, with unresolved D. This CDR3 region has 14 residues. Germline CDR1 MNHEY, CDR2 SVGAGI. The germline V and J ends were trimmed by 2 bases and 1 base, with 9 bases remaining between them. The chain's CDR3 is CASSYGPVSYEQYF. The CDR3 DNA reads TGTGCCAGCAGTTACGGGCCGGTTTCCTACGAGCAGTACTTC.

The rearrangement joins TRBV19 to TRBJ1-3, with 7 nucleotides matching TRBD1. Unmatched junction bases numbered 6, after V lost 6 bases and J lost 1 base. This CDR3 region has 15 residues. Germline CDR1 reads LNHDA; CDR2 reads SQIVND (reference sequence). For the CDR3, the DNA is TGTGCCAGTAGCGAAGGGACAGCGTCTGGAAACACCATATATTTT. It is translated as CASSEGTASGNTIYF.

The chain joins TRBV19 to TRBJ2-2, with D possibly TRBD1 on 5 matching bases. The V end lost 4 bases, the J end lost 1 base, and 13 bases lay between the germline ends. CDR1 and CDR2 from the germline V gene are LNHDA and SQIVND (reference sequence). The CDR3 sequence is 16 residues long. CDR3 protein: CASSKFGTGNTGELFF. DNA for the CDR3: TGTGCCAGTAGTAAGTTTGGTACAGGGAACACCGGGGAGCTGTTTTTT.

A remark on this clone: Other DNA sequences within the sample encode an identical CDR3. The chain carries TRBV12-3 or TRBV12-4 and TRBJ2-5, with D tentatively TRBD1 (6 bases). Trimming took 1 base from V and 4 from J, leaving 7 bases between them. The CDR3 length is 13 residues. CDR3 in DNA: TGTGCCAGCAGTTTAGGCAGGGGAGAGACCCAGTACTTC. It translates to CASSLGRGETQYF.

The chain recombines TRBV18 with TRBJ1-2; 8 nucleotides align to TRBD1. The CDR3 loop spans 19 amino acids. Germline CDR1 and CDR2: KGHSH and LQKENI. The V and J ends lost 0 bases and 5 bases, in that order; junction bases with no gene match: 17. The CDR3 DNA sequence: TGTGCCAGCTCACCACCGGACAGGGTAAACGCCTGGAGTTCGTATGGCTACACCTTC. It codes for CASSPPDRVNAWSSYGYTF.

The chain is built from TRBV6-6 and TRBJ2-7, with no clear D. V lost 0 bases and J lost 4, with 7 bases in between. The V gene's germline CDR1 is MNHNY and CDR2 SVGAGI (reference sequence). This CDR3 is built from 13 residues. The CDR3: CASSYSPEYEQYF. As DNA, the CDR3 is TGTGCCAGCAGTTACTCGCCCGAGTACGAGCAGTACTTC.

The rearrangement links TRBV6-2 or TRBV6-3 to TRBJ1-5, with D possibly TRBD1 on 5 matching bases. Germline V gives CDR1 MNHEY, CDR2 SVGEGT. The CDR3 consists of 16 residues. The V gene lost 5 bases and the J gene lost 4 bases, with 18 bases spanning the gap. The CDR3 sequence is CASSSTLRTPNQPQHF. The CDR3 bases are TGTGCCAGCAGTAGCACCCTTCGGACACCGAATCAGCCCCAGCATTTT.